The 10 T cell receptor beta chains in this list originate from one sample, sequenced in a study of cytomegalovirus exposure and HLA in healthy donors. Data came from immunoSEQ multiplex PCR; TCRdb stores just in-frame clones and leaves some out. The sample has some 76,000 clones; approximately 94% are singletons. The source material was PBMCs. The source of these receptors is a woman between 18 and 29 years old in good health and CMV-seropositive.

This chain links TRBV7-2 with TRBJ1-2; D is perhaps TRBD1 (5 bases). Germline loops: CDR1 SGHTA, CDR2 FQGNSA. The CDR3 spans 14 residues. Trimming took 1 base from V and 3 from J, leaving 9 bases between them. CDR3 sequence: CASSLGPGYYGYTF. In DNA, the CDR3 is TGTGCCAGCAGCTTAGGGCCAGGGTACTATGGCTACACCTTC.

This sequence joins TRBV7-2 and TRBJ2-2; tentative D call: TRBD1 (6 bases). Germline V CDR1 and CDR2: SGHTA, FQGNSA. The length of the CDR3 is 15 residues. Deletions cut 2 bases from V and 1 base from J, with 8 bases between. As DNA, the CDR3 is TGTGCCAGCAGCTTACGGACAGAGAACACCGGGGAGCTGTTTTTT. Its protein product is CASSLRTENTGELFF.

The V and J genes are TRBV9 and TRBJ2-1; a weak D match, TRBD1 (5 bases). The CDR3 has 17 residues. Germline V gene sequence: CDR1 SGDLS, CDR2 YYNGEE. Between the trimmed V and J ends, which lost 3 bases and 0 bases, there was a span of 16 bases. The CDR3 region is CASSARTPGSSYNEQFF. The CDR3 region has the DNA TGTGCCAGCAGCGCCCGGACACCGGGCAGCTCCTACAATGAGCAGTTCTTC.

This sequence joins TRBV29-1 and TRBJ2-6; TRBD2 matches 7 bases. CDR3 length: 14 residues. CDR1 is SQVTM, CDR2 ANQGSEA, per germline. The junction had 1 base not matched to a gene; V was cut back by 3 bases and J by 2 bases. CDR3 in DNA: TGCAGCGTTGAGGGGGGGACTGGGGCCAACGTCCTGACTTTC. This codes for CSVEGGTGANVLTF.

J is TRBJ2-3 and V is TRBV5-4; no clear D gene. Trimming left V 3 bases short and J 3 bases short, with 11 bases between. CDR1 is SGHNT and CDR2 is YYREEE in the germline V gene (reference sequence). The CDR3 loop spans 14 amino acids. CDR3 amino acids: CASSSAARTDTQYF. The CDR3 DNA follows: TGTGCCAGCAGCTCTGCGGCTAGAACAGATACGCAGTATTTT.

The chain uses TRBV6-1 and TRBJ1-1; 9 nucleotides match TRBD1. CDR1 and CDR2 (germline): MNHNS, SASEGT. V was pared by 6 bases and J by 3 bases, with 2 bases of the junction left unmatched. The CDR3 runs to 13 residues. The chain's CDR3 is CASSRDRDTEAFF. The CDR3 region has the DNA TGTGCCAGCAGCCGGGACAGGGACACTGAAGCTTTCTTT.

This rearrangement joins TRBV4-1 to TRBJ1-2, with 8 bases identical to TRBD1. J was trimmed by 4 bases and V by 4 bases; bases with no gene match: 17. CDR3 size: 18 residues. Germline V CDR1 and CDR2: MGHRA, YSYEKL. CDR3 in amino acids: CASSLRGTGDLLTYGYTF. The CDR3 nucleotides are TGCGCCAGCAGCCTCAGAGGGACAGGAGATCTATTGACCTATGGCTACACCTTC.

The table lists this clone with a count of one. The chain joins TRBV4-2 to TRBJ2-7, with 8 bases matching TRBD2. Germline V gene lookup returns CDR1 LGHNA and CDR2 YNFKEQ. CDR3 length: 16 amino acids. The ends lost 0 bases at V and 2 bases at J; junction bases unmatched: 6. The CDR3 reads CASSQESAGAPYEQYF. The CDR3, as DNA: TGTGCCAGCAGCCAAGAGTCAGCGGGAGCTCCCTACGAGCAGTACTTC.

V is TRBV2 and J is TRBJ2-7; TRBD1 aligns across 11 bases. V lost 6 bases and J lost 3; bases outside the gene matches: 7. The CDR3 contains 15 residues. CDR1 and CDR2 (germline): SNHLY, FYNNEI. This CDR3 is CASRDLGTGGYEQYF. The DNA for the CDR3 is TGTGCCAGCAGGGACTTAGGGACAGGGGGCTACGAGCAGTACTTC.

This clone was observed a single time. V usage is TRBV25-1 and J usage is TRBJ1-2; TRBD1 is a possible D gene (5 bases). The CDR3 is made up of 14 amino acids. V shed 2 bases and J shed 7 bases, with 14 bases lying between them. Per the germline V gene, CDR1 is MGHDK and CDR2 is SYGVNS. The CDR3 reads CASSESAAQGGYTF. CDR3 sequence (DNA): TGTGCCAGCAGTGAAAGCGCGGCGCAGGGTGGCTACACCTTC.